This T cell receptor beta chain was captured by sequencing in a study of cytomegalovirus exposure and HLA in healthy donors. Study-level findings and limits: A classifier reportedly called cytomegalovirus status with high sensitivity and specificity. Cytomegalovirus-associated TCR beta chains were listed, numbering 164. Specific recognition of CMV antigens was confirmed in vitro for a few chains (all CMV-associated).

Note on this clone: The antigen remains unidentified.

V gave up 0 bases and J gave up 3 bases, with 14 bases separating them. CDR1 and CDR2 (germline): MGHRA, YSYEKL. The CDR3 spans 16 residues. Sequenced by immunoSEQ multiplex PCR; TCRdb stores in-frame clones only, minus some. The repertoire holds 150,000 to 200,000 clones, with about 90% as singletons. The sequencing input was PBMCs. J is TRBJ2-5 and V is TRBV4-1, with D tentatively TRBD2 (7 bases). This clonotype was obtained from a young woman in good health and CMV-seropositive. The CDR3 loop reads CASSQDARGAEETQYF. CDR3 sequence (DNA): TGCGCCAGCAGCCAAGATGCTCGGGGGGCCGAAGAGACCCAGTACTTC.